These 30 T cell receptor beta chains were all obtained from the same sample, sequenced in a study of T cells in Graves' hyperthyroidism and ophthalmopathy. Amplified regions were TCR beta CDR3 sequences from RNA transcripts. RT-PCR in the first round (using the HTBI primer set) targeted the TCR CDR3. One entry per CDR3 protein, called by TCRdb with MiXCR from the multiplex PCR reads. Of about 400,000 distinct CDR3 sequences in the sample, about 15% were seen once. Input material: blood. These receptors all come from a woman aged 25 to 39 with Graves' hyperthyroidism.

This clonotype was picked up many times. This chain uses TRBV6-1 with TRBJ1-5, with TRBD1 matching over 9 bases. V shed 0 bases and J 7 bases; nucleotides not matched to a gene: 4. Germline assignment: CDR1 MNHNS and CDR2 SASEGT. The CDR3 sequence is 15 residues long. The CDR3 is CASSEAGTGKQPQHF. The CDR3 region has the DNA TGTGCCAGCAGTGAAGCGGGGACAGGGAAACAGCCCCAGCATTTT.

This clonotype has at least ten counts. V and J are TRBV5-1 and TRBJ1-4; a weak D match, TRBD1 (5 bases). V was cut by 4 bases and J by 5 bases, with 15 bases left in between. CDR1 SGHRS and CDR2 YFSETQ come from the germline V gene. This CDR3 contains 15 residues. CDR3 in DNA: TGCGCCAGCAGCAGAGGGACGGAAGGAAATGAAAAACTGTTTTTT. As protein: CASSRGTEGNEKLFF.

In this sample, this clonotype turned up a few times. J is TRBJ2-7 and V is TRBV12-3 or TRBV12-4; 10 bases are shared with TRBD2. This CDR3 has 14 residues. J gave up 6 bases and V 5 bases, and 7 bases lay outside the gene matches. CDR3 sequence: CASSRAGGPGEQYF. The CDR3 DNA reads TGTGCCAGCAGTAGAGCGGGAGGGCCCGGCGAGCAGTACTTC.

At least ten counts were recorded for this clonotype. The gene calls are TRBV20-1 and TRBJ2-7; the D gene is possibly TRBD1 (7 bases). This CDR3 region has 16 residues. CDR1 and CDR2 from the germline V gene are DFQATT and SNEGSKA (reference sequence). The V end lost 1 base, the J end lost 2 bases, and 18 bases lay between the germline ends. CDR3 nucleotide sequence: TGCAGTGCTAGAGGGACAGGAGACCAGCGGGCCTACGAGCAGTACTTC. Translated: CSARGTGDQRAYEQYF.

This clonotype was recorded at least ten times. The chain has TRBV20-1 and TRBJ2-1, with 7 positions matching TRBD1. CDR3 length equals 13 residues. In germline, CDR1 is DFQATT, CDR2 SNEGSKA (reference sequence). The trim removed 2 bases at V and 4 bases at J, leaving 2 bases unmatched. The CDR3 DNA follows: TGCAGTGCTAGACGGGACAGTTACAATGAGCAGTTCTTC. It codes for CSARRDSYNEQFF.

This clonotype was counted at least ten times. V gene TRBV5-5 combines with J gene TRBJ1-2, with D perhaps matching TRBD1 (6 bases). Trimming shortened V by 3 bases and J by 4 bases, and 19 bases separated the two germline ends. The CDR3 is 16 amino acids. The germline gives CDR1 SGHKS, CDR2 YYEKEE (reference sequence). The chain's CDR3 is CASSSRTAATFYGYTF. For the CDR3, the DNA is TGTGCCAGCAGCTCCAGGACAGCCGCCACCTTCTATGGCTACACCTTC.

At least ten counts were recorded for this clonotype. This chain joins TRBV7-2 and TRBJ2-3; D possibly matches TRBD1 or TRBD2 (8 bases each). V lost 5 bases and J lost 5, with 17 bases in between. CDR1 is SGHTA, CDR2 FQGNSA, per germline. The CDR3 spans 15 residues. CDR3 residues: CASSQGAGGVDTQYF. The CDR3 DNA sequence: TGTGCCAGCAGCCAGGGGGCGGGAGGAGTAGATACGCAGTATTTT. Filled out from reference TRBV7-2 and TRBJ2-3, the complete variable domain reads GAGVSQSPSNKVTEKGKDVELRCDPISGHTALYWYRQSLGQGLEFLIYFQGNSAPDKSGLPSDRFSAERTGGSVSTLTIQRTQQEDSAVYLCASSQGAGGVDTQYFGPGTRLTVL.

The chain is built from TRBV4-1 and TRBJ1-4, with D possibly TRBD1 on 5 matching bases. This CDR3 has 15 residues. Germline CDR1 MGHRA, CDR2 YSYEKL. Trimming took 0 bases from V and 7 from J, leaving 12 bases between them. CDR3 coding DNA: TGCGCCAGCAGCCAAGAAGGGGCTCGGAGTGAAAAACTGTTTTTT. Amino acids: CASSQEGARSEKLFF.

This clonotype occurred a few times. CDR3 sequence: CASSSQGVYTEAFF. CDR3 in DNA: TGCGCCAGCAGCTCTCAGGGGGTGTACACTGAAGCTTTCTTT. The rearrangement uses TRBV5-1 and TRBJ1-1; 7 nucleotides agree with TRBD1. V trimming: 3 bases; J trimming: 3 bases; junction bases outside the gene matches: 5. The CDR3 sequence is 14 residues long. Germline V gene data show CDR1 as SGHRS and CDR2 as YFSETQ.

This clonotype was observed at least ten times. The chain carries TRBV11-1 and TRBJ2-1, with TRBD2 identical over 8 bases. CDR1 is SGHAT and CDR2 is FQDESV in the germline V gene (reference sequence). After removal of 0 bases from V and 4 bases from J, the junction contained 5 bases not matched to a gene. This CDR3 region has 16 residues. The CDR3: CASSLAMTSVYNEQFF. CDR3 DNA: TGTGCCAGCAGCTTAGCGATGACTAGCGTGTACAATGAGCAGTTCTTC. Together with reference TRBV11-1 and TRBJ2-1, the CDR3 gives the full variable domain: EAEVAQSPRYKITEKSQAVAFWCDPISGHATLYWYRQILGQGPELLVQFQDESVVDDSQLPKDRFSAERLKGVDSTLKIQPAELGDSAMYLCASSLAMTSVYNEQFFGPGTRLTVL.

The genes are TRBV4-2 and TRBJ2-7; 10 positions agree with TRBD2. The CDR3 is made up of 17 amino acids. Germline loops: CDR1 LGHNA, CDR2 YNFKEQ. The V gene end was trimmed by 5 bases and the J gene end by 2 bases; junction bases not matched to a gene: 12. CDR3 amino acids: CASSGFGWTSGTYEQYF. The CDR3 DNA follows: TGTGCCAGCAGCGGGTTCGGGTGGACTAGCGGAACCTACGAGCAGTACTTC.

This clonotype has a handful of counts. This chain uses TRBV20-1 with TRBJ2-3; D is uncertain. The length of the CDR3 is 14 residues. V was trimmed by 6 bases and J by 0 bases, leaving 13 bases between them. Germline-derived CDR1 and CDR2 are DFQATT and SNEGSKA (reference sequence). CDR3 coding DNA: TGCAGTGCCCCTCAACCATCTAGCACAGATACGCAGTATTTT. Translated, it gives CSAPQPSSTDTQYF.

The chain joins TRBV4-1 to TRBJ1-5; D gene unclear. V dropped 0 bases and J dropped 5 bases, with 11 bases sitting between them. This CDR3 is 15 amino acids long. CDR1 and CDR2 from the germline V gene are MGHRA and YSYEKL. CDR3 loop: CASSQDWESYQPQHF. The CDR3 DNA follows: TGCGCCAGCAGCCAAGATTGGGAATCATATCAGCCCCAGCATTTT.

The chain uses TRBV9 and TRBJ2-7, with D uncertain. Trimming removed 0 bases from V and 2 bases from J, with 12 bases in between. The CDR3 has 15 residues. In germline, CDR1 is SGDLS, CDR2 YYNGEE. The CDR3 nucleotides read TGTGCCAGCAGCGTAGGAACTTCTTGGGCCTACGAGCAGTACTTC. This gives the protein CASSVGTSWAYEQYF.

This clonotype was counted ten times or more. The CDR3 DNA reads as TGTGCCAGCTTGACTTCCGGACAGACTAGCACAGATACGCAGTATTTT. It yields the protein CASLTSGQTSTDTQYF. V is TRBV7-2 and J is TRBJ2-3; possibly TRBD1 for D (6 bases). The ends were cut back, 8 bases at V and 0 bases at J, with 18 bases in the middle. This CDR3 comprises 16 residues. Germline values: CDR1 SGHTA, CDR2 FQGNSA.

This clonotype was counted only a few times. This may arise from a read error, as a much more abundant clone is one base away. V gene TRBV11-2 combines with J gene TRBJ2-3, with D possibly being TRBD2 (5 bases). V was clipped by 6 bases and J by 2 bases, with 15 bases between them. The CDR3 is 15 amino acids. Germline CDR1 reads SGHAT; CDR2 reads FQNNGV. CDR3 in DNA: TGTGCCAGCAGTGAGGATCGGCGGGCCACAGATACGCAGTATTTT. Translation: CASSEDRRATDTQYF. The whole variable domain, filled in from reference TRBV11-2 and TRBJ2-3, reads EAGVAQSPRYKIIEKRQSVAFWCNPISGHATLYWYQQILGQGPKLLIQFQNNGVVDDSQLPKDRFSAERLKGVDSTLKIQPAKLEDSAVYLCASSEDRRATDTQYFGPGTRLTVL.

The DNA for the CDR3 is TGTGCCAGCAAGGCGGGACTAGTCGCTTACGAGCAGTACTTC. The encoded protein is CASKAGLVAYEQYF. The chain recombines TRBV27 with TRBJ2-7; 8 bases align to TRBD2. This CDR3 comprises 14 residues. V gave up 7 bases and J gave up 4 bases; unmatched junction bases: 9. The germline V gene has CDR1 MNHEY and CDR2 SMNVEV (reference sequence).

The rearrangement joins TRBV5-1 to TRBJ2-1; D is tentatively TRBD1 or TRBD2 (5 bases each). This CDR3 spans 16 amino acids. Germline lookup yields CDR1 SGHRS and CDR2 YFSETQ. Deletions cut 4 bases from V and 0 bases from J, with 14 bases between. Written as DNA, the CDR3 is TGCGCCAGCAGCCGTGATGGGACCGTCTCCTACAATGAGCAGTTCTTC. This gives the protein CASSRDGTVSYNEQFF.

In DNA, the CDR3 is TGCAGTGCTTCAAGGACTAGTCGAGAGACCCAGTACTTC. It is translated as CSASRTSRETQYF. The gene calls are TRBV20-1 and TRBJ2-5; TRBD2 aligns across 7 bases. V dropped 5 bases and J dropped 4; count of bases not matched to a gene: 7. Germline CDR1 DFQATT, CDR2 SNEGSKA (reference sequence). This CDR3 is 13 amino acids long.

J is TRBJ1-1 and V is TRBV12-3 or TRBV12-4; no clear D. The ends were cut back, 4 bases at V and 3 bases at J, with 12 bases in the middle. This CDR3 region has 14 residues. The CDR3 loop is CASSSEGAYTEAFF. CDR3 bases: TGTGCCAGCAGTTCGGAGGGAGCCTACACTGAAGCTTTCTTT.

This chain links TRBV20-1 with TRBJ2-1; D perhaps matches TRBD2 (6 bases). V gave up 8 bases and J gave up 2 bases, with 13 bases separating them. Germline V gene sequence: CDR1 DFQATT, CDR2 SNEGSKA (reference sequence). This CDR3 has 13 residues. The CDR3 DNA reads TGCAGTCCAACTAGCCCCCCCTACAATGAGCAGTTCTTC. This codes for CSPTSPPYNEQFF.

This clonotype came up many times. V usage is TRBV7-9 and J usage is TRBJ2-1; 8 bases map to TRBD2. The length of the CDR3 is 16 residues. With 5 bases clipped from V and 3 bases from J, the junction kept 9 bases outside the gene matches. The germline gives CDR1 SEHNR, CDR2 FQNEAQ (reference sequence). The CDR3 loop is CASSQTSAADYNEQFF. Written as DNA, the CDR3 is TGTGCCAGCAGCCAGACTAGCGCCGCCGACTACAATGAGCAGTTCTTC.

This clonotype has at least ten counts. This rearrangement joins TRBV28 to TRBJ2-5; D is unresolved. Per the germline V gene, CDR1 is MDHEN and CDR2 is SYDVKM. Trimming shortened V by 8 bases and J by 4 bases, and 17 bases separated the two germline ends. CDR3 length equals 14 residues. The CDR3 loop is CASEYNEFGETQYF. The CDR3 DNA is TGTGCCAGCGAGTATAATGAGTTCGGAGAGACCCAGTACTTC.

The rearrangement uses TRBV3-1 and TRBJ1-6; 7 nucleotides line up with TRBD1. Germline values: CDR1 LGHDT, CDR2 YNNKEL (reference sequence). After removal of 2 bases from V and 6 bases from J, the junction contained 7 bases not matched to a gene. CDR3 length equals 16 residues. Written as DNA, the CDR3 is TGTGCCAGCAGCCAAAACCGGGACAGATTTAATTCACCCCTCCACTTT. Residues: CASSQNRDRFNSPLHF. The full variable domain, completed using reference TRBV3-1 and TRBJ1-6, is DTAVSQTPKYLVTQMGNDKSIKCEQNLGHDTMYWYKQDSKKFLKIMFSYNNKELIINETVPNRFSPKSPDKAHLNLHINSLELGDSAVYFCASSQNRDRFNSPLHFGNGTRLTVT.

This clonotype was detected a few times. The chain carries TRBV29-1 and TRBJ2-3; D gene ambiguous. The CDR3 is 12 amino acids. Germline lookup yields CDR1 SQVTM and CDR2 ANQGSEA. Trimming pared 8 bases from V and 4 bases from J, leaving 13 bases between. The CDR3 DNA sequence: TGCAGCTTTGGGGTAATCGCAGATACGCAGTATTTT. It specifies CSFGVIADTQYF.

About this clonotype: A clone one base away is much larger, so this may be a read error. This chain joins TRBV2 and TRBJ1-1; D gene uncertain. CDR1 is SNHLY, CDR2 FYNNEI, per germline. The CDR3 runs to 13 residues. The CDR3, as DNA: TGTGCCAGCAGGAAGACCGTGAACACTGAAGCTTTATTT. As protein: CASRKTVNTEALF.

In its sample, this clonotype was seen a few times. The rearrangement uses TRBV20-1 and TRBJ2-7; no reliable D call. V dropped 2 bases and J dropped 4 bases, with 15 bases sitting between them. Germline lookup yields CDR1 DFQATT and CDR2 SNEGSKA (reference sequence). The length of the CDR3 is 14 residues. This chain's CDR3 is CSARKDPSLYEQYF. Here the CDR3 DNA reads TGCAGTGCTAGAAAGGACCCGAGTCTATACGAGCAGTACTTC.

In its sample, this clonotype was seen many times. This chain joins TRBV28 and TRBJ1-1, with no clear D. The CDR3 covers 12 residues. Germline CDR1 reads MDHEN; CDR2 reads SYDVKM. V lost 6 bases and J lost 7, with 12 bases in between. In nucleotides, the CDR3 is TGTGCCAGCAGATCCGGAACAGTTGAAGCTTTCTTT. The encoded protein is CASRSGTVEAFF.

The chain couples TRBV5-8 to TRBJ1-6; the match to TRBD1 covers 7 bases. The length of the CDR3 is 14 residues. Germline V gene lookup returns CDR1 SGHTS and CDR2 YDEGEE. Germline trimming cut 1 base from V and 9 bases from J; bases unmatched to any gene: 4. DNA for the CDR3: TGTGCCAGCAGCTTGCGGGACAGCGGTTCACCCCTCCACTTT. Its translation: CASSLRDSGSPLHF.

This clonotype was picked up many times. The chain recombines TRBV2 with TRBJ1-1, with D possibly TRBD1 on 6 matching bases. CDR3 length equals 13 residues. Trimming shortened V by 8 bases and J by 3 bases, and 13 bases separated the two germline ends. The germline V gene has CDR1 SNHLY and CDR2 FYNNEI. The CDR3 DNA sequence: TGTGCCAGCTACAGGGAGGGGGACACTGAAGCTTTCTTT. Translated: CASYREGDTEAFF.